This T cell receptor (beta chain) originates from a study of blood T cell repertoires in COVID-19 (dated by TCRdb to 2020 to 2021). Study-level background: Samples from collaborators originated in the United States, Italy and Spain and spanned both the acute and convalescent phases of COVID-19. The material from the prospective study consisted of cDNA or gDNA derived from T cells, B-cell-depleted T cells, or PBMCs. The dataset comprised deeply sampled blood TCRbeta repertoires from subjects exposed to, actively infected with, or recovered from COVID-19. A freely available public database, intended as a resource for researchers studying the immune response to SARS-CoV-2, is where the repertoires were released. Samples were obtained from the ongoing ImmuneRACE study (first 160 participants) and from 1,254 subjects provided by 6 global collaborators. Sample metadata almost always included a de-identified subject ID, COVID-19 status, age in years and sex. Where HLA class I and class II types were available, the types were taken from metadata supplied by the sample provider, not from assay-based typing.

Overall study results and their limits: The quantity of clinical and demographic metadata differed by source and by participant and was supplied without curation.

TCRbeta CDR3 regions were amplified from genomic DNA using the immunoSEQ Assay, a bias-controlled multiplex PCR. The paper's data handling went like this. The number of nucleated cells in each sample was estimated by amplification of reference gene primers within the assay. Sequence reads were collapsed and filtered to measure the absolute abundance of every unique TCRbeta CDR3 rearrangement. For each sample, productive Simpson clonality was calculated as the square root of Simpson's diversity index over productive rearrangements. What TCRdb holds here is the immuneACCESS table cut down to in-frame rearrangements. Part of the clones is not present; checked against another copy, under half of the missing clones reflect an unresolved V gene, and the others are unexplained. V and J calls and clone size are as listed in that table; D and trimming were resolved from the DNA. The sample yields approximately 200,000 clones; 88% were counted once. 1.5% of the sample is taken by the ten largest.

Each collaborating institution followed its own protocols to collect whole blood in K2EDTA tubes. Collaborator samples were shipped for TCRbeta analysis as frozen whole blood, isolated PBMCs, or DNA extracted from either sample type. The CDR3 has 12 amino acids, counting the end cysteine and phenylalanine. Only the CDR3 DNA stays, 36 bases, in frame from base 1. Relative to germline, V is 6 bases shorter and J is 9 bases shorter, with 9 bases between their ends. Concerning this clone itself: Its antigen remains undetermined. The record has no base qualities; no much larger clone is one base away.

The TCR comes from a man between 18 and 29 years old with active or convalescent COVID-19. The chain uses TRBV12-3 or TRBV12-4 and TRBJ1-6; confidence is insufficient to name the D gene. The source material was peripheral blood. The nucleotide sequence is TGTGCCAGCAGCCCTTTCGGTTCACCCCTCCACTTT. This gives the protein CASSPFGSPLHF.